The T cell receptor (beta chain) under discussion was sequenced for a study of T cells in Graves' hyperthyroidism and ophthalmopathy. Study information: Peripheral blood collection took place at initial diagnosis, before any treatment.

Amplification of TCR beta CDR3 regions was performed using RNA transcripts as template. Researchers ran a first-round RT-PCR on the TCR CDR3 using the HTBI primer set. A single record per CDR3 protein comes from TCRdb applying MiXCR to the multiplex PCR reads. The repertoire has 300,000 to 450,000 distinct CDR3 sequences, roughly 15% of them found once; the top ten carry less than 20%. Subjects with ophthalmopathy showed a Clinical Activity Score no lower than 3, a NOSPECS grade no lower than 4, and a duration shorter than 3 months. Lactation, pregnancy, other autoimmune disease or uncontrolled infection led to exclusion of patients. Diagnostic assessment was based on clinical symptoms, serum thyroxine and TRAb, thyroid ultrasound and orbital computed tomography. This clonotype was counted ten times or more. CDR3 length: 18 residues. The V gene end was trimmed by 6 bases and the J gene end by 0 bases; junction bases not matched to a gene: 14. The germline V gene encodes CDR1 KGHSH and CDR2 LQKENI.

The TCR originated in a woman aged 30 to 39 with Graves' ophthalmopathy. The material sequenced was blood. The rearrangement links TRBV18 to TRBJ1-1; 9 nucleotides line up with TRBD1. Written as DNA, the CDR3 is TGTGCCAGCTCGGTGGGTATTTCCGGGACAGGGCTGAACACTGAAGCTTTCTTT. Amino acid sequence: CASSVGISGTGLNTEAFF.